Listed below are T cell receptor beta chains from one sample, sequenced in a study of OX40 agonist ivuxolimab in advanced cancers. TCRdb keeps only in-frame clones here, not all; method: immunoSEQ multiplex PCR. This repertoire shows approximately 23,000 clones, approximately 88% found once; its top ten account for roughly 9%. This specimen was CD4+ or CD8+ T cells sorted from blood, taken in a trial of the OX40 agonist ivuxolimab. Receptors were obtained from an adult with an advanced solid tumor such as melanoma, head and neck, liver or kidney cancer. Each CDR3 is given with its conserved first and last residue. Fields, in order: clone size, J gene, D gene, V gene, CDR3 protein, CDR3 DNA. A D gene is named only where the DNA matches it firmly. The size entry is marked missing in some rows and otherwise reads once, few, many or a size class.

NA | TRBJ2-1 | TRBD2 | TRBV27 | CASIPAGEGKSEQFF | TGTGCCAGCATCCCAGCGGGAGAGGGTAAATCTGAGCAGTTCTTC
NA | TRBJ2-5 | TRBD2 | TRBV4-2 | CASSPGLAGGETQYF | TGTGCCAGCAGCCCTGGACTAGCGGGAGGGGAGACCCAGTACTTC
NA | TRBJ1-5 | NA | TRBV25-1 | CASSDEMQPQHF | TGTGCCAGCAGTGACGAAATGCAGCCCCAGCATTTT
NA | TRBJ1-3 | NA | TRBV29-1 | CSVDTGGNTIYF | TGCAGCGTTGATACAGGGGGAAACACCATATATTTT
NA | TRBJ2-7 | TRBD1 | TRBV6-1 | CASSGDRGPEQYF | TGTGCCAGCAGTGGGGACAGGGGGCCCGAGCAGTACTTC
NA | TRBJ2-1 | NA | TRBV4-3 | CASSQVGGNNEQFF | TGCGCCAGCAGCCAAGTGGGGGGCAACAATGAGCAGTTCTTC
once | TRBJ1-3 | NA | TRBV7-8 | CASSPDWGVDSGNTIYF | TGTGCCAGCAGCCCCGACTGGGGGGTGGACTCTGGAAACACCATATATTTT
NA | TRBJ2-5 | TRBD1 | TRBV5-1 | CASSLEGRGQETQYF | TGCGCCAGCAGCTTGGAGGGCAGGGGGCAGGAGACCCAGTACTTC
NA | TRBJ2-5 | NA | TRBV7-3 | CASSLMIGRPETQYF | TGTGCCAGCAGCTTAATGATCGGACGGCCTGAGACCCAGTACTTC
once | TRBJ2-7 | NA | TRBV28 | CASSLPQRDQQYF | TGTGCCAGCAGTTTACCCCAGAGGGACCAGCAGTACTTC
once | TRBJ1-1 | NA | TRBV5-1 | CASSYQGAGAFF | TGCGCCAGCAGTTACCAGGGAGCGGGGGCTTTCTTT
once | TRBJ2-7 | NA | TRBV18 | CASSPPYGGEQYF | TGTGCCAGCTCACCACCGTACGGGGGAGAGCAGTACTTC
once | TRBJ2-7 | NA | TRBV6-5 | CASSYNSVPYEQYF | TGTGCCAGCAGTTACAATAGCGTTCCCTACGAGCAGTACTTC
NA | TRBJ2-3 | NA | TRBV18 | CASSSRGPHTDTQYF | TGTGCCAGCTCGTCCCGGGGTCCTCACACAGATACGCAGTATTTT
NA | TRBJ1-5 | NA | TRBV27 | CASSLVGPFGNQPQHF | TGTGCCAGCAGCCTTGTGGGCCCTTTCGGCAATCAGCCCCAGCATTTT
NA | TRBJ2-1 | TRBD2 | TRBV30 | CAWRLAGTNEQFF | TGTGCCTGGAGACTAGCGGGAACCAATGAGCAGTTCTTC
NA | TRBJ2-5 | TRBD1 | TRBV28 | CASSRGQGRETQYF | TGTGCCAGCAGTAGAGGACAGGGGAGGGAGACCCAGTACTTC
NA | TRBJ1-1 | NA | TRBV5-4 | CASSVYTANTEAFF | TGTGCCAGCAGCGTATATACAGCGAACACTGAAGCTTTCTTT
NA | TRBJ1-5 | NA | TRBV6-5 | CASSYSAGWDQPQHF | TGTGCCAGCAGTTACTCGGCGGGGTGGGATCAGCCCCAGCATTTT
NA | TRBJ1-1 | NA | TRBV9 | CASSVDPGRDTEAFF | TGTGCCAGCAGCGTAGATCCAGGCCGGGACACTGAAGCTTTCTTT
NA | TRBJ2-2 | NA | TRBV5-1 | CASSQEQPSTGELFF | TGCGCCAGCAGCCAAGAACAGCCGTCCACCGGGGAGCTGTTTTTT
NA | TRBJ1-5 | NA | TRBV28 | CASTISNQPQHF | TGTGCCAGCACGATTAGCAATCAGCCCCAGCATTTT
once | TRBJ1-3 | TRBD1 | TRBV19 | CASSVGTGQVGNTIYF | TGTGCCAGTAGTGTCGGGACAGGGCAGGTTGGAAACACCATATATTTT
NA | TRBJ1-2 | TRBD1 | TRBV10-3 | CAIPKDRQGIFYGYTF | TGTGCCATCCCCAAGGACAGACAGGGAATCTTCTATGGCTACACCTTC
NA | TRBJ1-4 | NA | TRBV5-4 | CASSTTAGVEKLFF | TGTGCCAGCAGCACGACGGCGGGGGTGGAAAAACTGTTTTTT
NA | TRBJ2-1 | NA | TRBV5-5 | CASSFRGNEQFF | TGTGCCAGCAGCTTCCGGGGGAATGAGCAGTTCTTC
NA | TRBJ2-4 | NA | TRBV11-3 | CASSLGGPHNMGNIQYF | TGTGCCAGCAGCTTAGGGGGGCCCCACAACATGGGAAACATTCAGTACTTC
NA | TRBJ1-1 | TRBD1 | TRBV4-2 | CASSHPGQSNTEAFF | TGTGCCAGCAGCCACCCGGGACAGAGCAACACTGAAGCTTTCTTT
NA | TRBJ2-7 | NA | TRBV27 | CASRRQESSYEQYF | TGTGCCAGCAGAAGACAGGAATCCTCCTACGAGCAGTACTTC
NA | TRBJ2-7 | TRBD1 | TRBV19 | CASSIRTGGAYEQYF | TGTGCCAGTAGTATCAGGACAGGGGGCGCCTACGAGCAGTACTTC
NA | TRBJ2-5 | TRBD2 | TRBV5-1 | CASSFSGRETQYF | TGCGCCAGCAGCTTTTCCGGGAGGGAGACCCAGTACTTC
NA | TRBJ1-1 | NA | TRBV6-5 | CASSPGKKNTEAFF | TGTGCCAGCAGCCCCGGGAAAAAGAACACTGAAGCTTTCTTT
NA | TRBJ1-6 | NA | TRBV9 | CASAVDSLNSPLHF | TGTGCCAGCGCGGTAGACAGTCTTAATTCACCCCTCCACTTT
once | TRBJ2-7 | NA | TRBV7-5 | CVRSPVQYF | TGTGTCAGAAGCCCCGTTCAGTACTTC
NA | TRBJ2-1 | NA | TRBV29-1 | CSVPQDRPYNEQFF | TGCAGCGTTCCCCAGGATCGTCCCTACAATGAGCAGTTCTTC
NA | TRBJ2-4 | NA | TRBV5-1 | CASSLFREDIQYF | TGCGCCAGCAGCTTGTTTAGGGAGGACATTCAGTACTTC
NA | TRBJ1-6 | NA | TRBV2 | CASKTQGSNSPLHF | TGTGCCAGCAAGACACAGGGTAGCAATTCACCCCTCCACTTT
NA | TRBJ1-2 | NA | TRBV30 | CAWGQLTNYGYTF | TGTGCCTGGGGACAGCTAACAAACTATGGCTACACCTTC
NA | TRBJ2-3 | NA | TRBV7-9 | CASIVTSTDTQYF | TGTGCCAGCATCGTCACCAGCACAGATACGCAGTATTTT
NA | TRBJ2-2 | NA | TRBV5-1 | CASSLTGGSNTGELFF | TGCGCCAGCAGCTTGACCGGCGGATCGAACACCGGGGAGCTGTTTTTT
NA | TRBJ2-7 | TRBD1 | TRBV6-1 | CASSEGTGVEQYF | TGTGCCAGCAGTGAAGGGACAGGGGTCGAGCAGTACTTC
NA | TRBJ2-6 | NA | TRBV15 | CATSRGSFSGANVLTF | TGTGCCACCAGCAGAGGGTCTTTTTCTGGGGCCAACGTCCTGACTTTC
few | TRBJ2-1 | NA | TRBV11-3 | CASSPQDSLSYNEQFF | TGTGCCAGCAGCCCCCAGGACAGTTTGTCCTACAATGAGCAGTTCTTC
NA | TRBJ1-2 | NA | TRBV29-1 | CSAQDGRFYGYTF | TGCAGCGCCCAGGACGGGCGATTCTATGGCTACACCTTC
NA | TRBJ1-5 | NA | TRBV7-2 | CASSLVGGGSNQPQHF | TGTGCCAGCAGCTTAGTCGGAGGAGGATCCAATCAGCCCCAGCATTTT
NA | TRBJ2-5 | NA | TRBV30 | CAWSEGGAQETQYF | TGTGCCTGGAGTGAGGGGGGGGCCCAAGAGACCCAGTACTTC
NA | TRBJ1-3 | NA | TRBV11-3 | CASTTGSGNTIYF | TGTGCCAGCACTACCGGCTCTGGAAACACCATATATTTT
NA | TRBJ1-1 | NA | TRBV29-1 | CSVQAYTEAFF | TGCAGCGTTCAGGCGTATACTGAAGCTTTCTTT
NA | TRBJ2-3 | NA | TRBV18 | CASSPPRWTDTQYF | TGTGCCAGCTCACCACCAAGGTGGACAGATACGCAGTATTTT
NA | TRBJ2-4 | TRBD2 | TRBV2 | CASHLGLGNIQYF | TGTGCCAGCCACCTCGGACTAGGGAACATTCAGTACTTC
NA | TRBJ2-7 | TRBD2 | TRBV4-2 | CASSLMSGGPGEQYF | TGTGCCAGCAGCCTCATGTCGGGAGGGCCGGGGGAGCAGTACTTC
NA | TRBJ2-6 | TRBD1 | TRBV4-3 | CASSHAVDRAVPGANVLTF | TGCGCCAGCAGCCATGCCGTTGACAGGGCGGTCCCTGGGGCCAACGTCCTGACTTTC